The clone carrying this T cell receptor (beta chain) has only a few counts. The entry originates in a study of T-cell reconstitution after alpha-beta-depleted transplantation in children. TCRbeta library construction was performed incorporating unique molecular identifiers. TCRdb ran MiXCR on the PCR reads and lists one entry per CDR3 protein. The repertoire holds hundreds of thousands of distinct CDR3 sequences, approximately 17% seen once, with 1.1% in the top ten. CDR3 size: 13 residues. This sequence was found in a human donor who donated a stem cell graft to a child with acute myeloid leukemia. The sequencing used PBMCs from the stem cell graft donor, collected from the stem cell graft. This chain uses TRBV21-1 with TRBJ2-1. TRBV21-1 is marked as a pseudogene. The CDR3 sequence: CASSKALGIEQFF. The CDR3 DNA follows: TGTGCCAGCAGCAAAGCGCTGGGGATCGAGCAGTTCTTC.